The present TCR beta chain was sequenced within a study of lymphopenia after photon versus proton radiotherapy. General study findings and limits: Proton therapy kept repertoires fairly stable, unlike photons, which gained effector/memory cells.

CDR3 length equals 12 residues. V was trimmed by 1 base and J by 5 bases, leaving 6 bases between them. The germline CDR1 and CDR2 sequences are SGHDT and YYEEEE. Comments on this clone: Its specificity is not known.

Clones were read by immunoSEQ multiplex PCR, and TCRdb kept only the in-frame ones, dropping some. The sample lists 29,000 or so clones, roughly 90% occurring once. Sequenced here: peripheral blood, sampled from a patient treated with proton-based radiotherapy. The V call is TRBV5-6, the J call TRBJ1-2; D is unresolved. This receptor was identified in a woman between 55 and 75 years old with cholangiocarcinoma. Some clones in this sample may be carry-over from other donors' samples. DNA for the CDR3: TGTGCCAGCAGCTTGAGATGGTATGGCTACACCTTC. This encodes CASSLRWYGYTF.